A selection of T cell receptor beta chains follows, all from one sample in a study of blood T cells in healthy people across ages. MiXCR, run by TCRdb on the 5' RACE reads, gives a single entry per CDR3 protein. Among 800,000 to 950,000 distinct CDR3 sequences listed, 36% were seen once. Sequencing input: blood. These receptors were obtained from a man between 18 and 35 years old in good health. The CDR3 runs from the conserved cysteine through the conserved F or W. A D gene is named only where the DNA matches it firmly. Clone sizes are given selectively: once, few, many, or a class where the clone is expanded.

D gene	J gene	clone size	V gene	CDR3 DNA	CDR3 protein
.	TRBJ1-1	.	TRBV10-3	TGTGCCATCAGCCCAACCGGACAAACTAGGCCAAACACTGAAGCTTTCTTT	CAISPTGQTRPNTEAFF
TRBD2	TRBJ2-1	.	TRBV7-9	TGTGCCAGCAGCGGAGCGGGGGGCGTAGATTACAATGAGCAGTTCTTC	CASSGAGGVDYNEQFF
TRBD2	TRBJ2-1	.	TRBV12-3/TRBV12-4	TGTGCCAGCAAGGCGAGCGGGATGAATGAGCAGTTCTTC	CASKASGMNEQFF
TRBD2	TRBJ2-7	.	TRBV11-3	TGTGCCAGCAGCTTAAGCCTTGGGGGGGAGTACAATGAGCAGTACTTC	CASSLSLGGEYNEQYF
.	TRBJ2-7	.	TRBV29-1	TGCAGCGTCACACAGGAGCAGCAGTACTTC	CSVTQEQQYF
.	TRBJ1-5	.	TRBV6-1	TGTGCCAGCACCTGGACTGGGAGGGGGTATAGCAATCAGCCCCAGCATTTT	CASTWTGRGYSNQPQHF
TRBD1	TRBJ2-5	few	TRBV20-1	TGCAGTGTGACAGGGGGCATCGGGGGGGAGACCCAGTACTTC	CSVTGGIGGETQYF
.	TRBJ2-1	.	TRBV4-3	TGCGCCAGCAGCCAAGAAAAACCGTACAATGAGCAGTTCTTC	CASSQEKPYNEQFF
.	TRBJ1-2	.	TRBV2	TGTGCCAGCAGCGTTTCTCCCAGGGTGGATAGCTATGGCTACACCTTC	CASSVSPRVDSYGYTF
.	TRBJ2-1	few	TRBV5-1	TGCGCCAGCAGATCTGCGCTAGCTGGCAATGAGCAGTTCTTC	CASRSALAGNEQFF
.	TRBJ2-3	.	TRBV7-9	TGTGCCAGCAGCTCCGATCGGGGGCCGGATACGCAGTATTTT	CASSSDRGPDTQYF
TRBD1	TRBJ1-2	.	TRBV27	TGTGCCAGCAGTATCGACAGGGCGAACTATGGCTACACCTTC	CASSIDRANYGYTF
.	TRBJ2-3	.	TRBV12-3/TRBV12-4	TGTGCCAGCAGTGGTGACGGGAGAACAGATACGCAGTATTTT	CASSGDGRTDTQYF
TRBD2	TRBJ2-7	.	TRBV20-1	TGCAGTGCTCTCAACGCCGGGACTAGTTCGGATGAGCAGTACTTC	CSALNAGTSSDEQYF
TRBD1	TRBJ2-4	once	TRBV20-1	TGCAGTGCTTACCGGGCAGGGGGCACGAAAAACATTCAGTACTTC	CSAYRAGGTKNIQYF
TRBD2	TRBJ2-7	many	TRBV5-1	TGCGCCAGCAGCTTGGCGTTAGCGGGCACATTCTACGAGCAGTACTTC	CASSLALAGTFYEQYF
TRBD2	TRBJ2-1	once	TRBV6-2/TRBV6-3	TGTGCCACCTCCTATGGACTAGCGGGGGGCCCCTACGACAATGAGCAGTTCTTC	CATSYGLAGGPYDNEQFF
TRBD2	TRBJ2-3	.	TRBV4-2	TGTGCCAGCAGCCAAGATCTGACAGCGGGGGCCCCAGATACGCAGTATTTT	CASSQDLTAGAPDTQYF
.	TRBJ2-6	many	TRBV7-9	TGTGCCAGCAGCTTTGAGGGCCGAGAGTCTGGGGCCAACGTCCTGACTTTC	CASSFEGRESGANVLTF
TRBD2	TRBJ2-1	many	TRBV11-2	TGTGCCAGCAGCCCAGCAGTAGCGGGGGCCAATGAGCAGTTCTTC	CASSPAVAGANEQFF
.	TRBJ2-3	.	TRBV13	TGTGCCAGCAGCTTAAGTTGGTGGGGTAGCAGAGACACAGATACGCAGTATTTT	CASSLSWWGSRDTDTQYF
TRBD1	TRBJ1-1	.	TRBV12-3/TRBV12-4	TGTGCCAGCAGCCCGCGGACAGGGACGAAAGCTTTCTTT	CASSPRTGTKAFF
.	TRBJ1-5	.	TRBV18	TGTGCCAGCTCACCAGCCAAGGCGAAGCCCCAGCATTTT	CASSPAKAKPQHF
TRBD2	TRBJ2-1	.	TRBV6-6	TGTGCCAGCAGTTACTCCGGGACTAGCCGTGAGACCCAGTTCTTC	CASSYSGTSRETQFF
.	TRBJ2-2	once	TRBV6-2/TRBV6-3	TGTGCCAGCAGTTTTGGGCCCGATTCGAACACCGGGGAGCTGTTTTTT	CASSFGPDSNTGELFF
.	TRBJ2-4	.	TRBV5-1	TGCGCCAGCAGCTTGAGTGGTGGGGGAGCAGAGACCCGGTACTTC	CASSLSGGGAETRYF
TRBD1	TRBJ2-7	few	TRBV6-2/TRBV6-3	TGTGCCAGCAGTTACCGACCGGGACAGGGGGACTACGAGCAGTACTTC	CASSYRPGQGDYEQYF
.	TRBJ1-1	.	TRBV20-1	TGCAGTGCTAGGGCAGACACGAACACTGAAGCTTTCTTT	CSARADTNTEAFF
.	TRBJ2-1	few	TRBV11-2	TGTGCCAGCAGCTTAGATCCGGGGGTCCGGGATGAGCAGTTCTTC	CASSLDPGVRDEQFF
.	TRBJ2-3	.	TRBV5-1	TGCGCCAGCAGTTTGGGCCGGTTTGGCACAGATACGCAGTATTTT	CASSLGRFGTDTQYF
.	TRBJ1-2	.	TRBV21-1	TGTGCCAGCAGCAAAGTTAGGCAGGGGGTCGTCGTGGATGGCTACACCTTC	CASSKVRQGVVVDGYTF
TRBD1	TRBJ2-7	.	TRBV5-1	TGCACCAGCAGCTCCGGGACAGGCACCTACGAGCAGTACTTC	CTSSSGTGTYEQYF
.	TRBJ2-3	.	TRBV29-1	TGCAGCGTTACAGGGTTCGGCACAGATACGCAGTATTTT	CSVTGFGTDTQYF
.	TRBJ1-2	many	TRBV13	TGTGCCAGCGGTGTCCGGGCCCTCTATGGCTACACCTTC	CASGVRALYGYTF
.	TRBJ1-4	few	TRBV3-1	TGTGCCAGCAGCCAAGTAGGGGCAGCAACTAATGAAAAACTGTTTTTT	CASSQVGAATNEKLFF
.	TRBJ1-1	.	TRBV6-5	TGTGCCAGCAGTTACGGGTGGAAGGGGGGCCACATGAACACTGAAGCTTTCTTT	CASSYGWKGGHMNTEAFF
.	TRBJ1-2	.	TRBV20-1	TGCAGTGCTAGAGGATTAGGGCTTCATAACTATGGCTACACCTTC	CSARGLGLHNYGYTF
TRBD1	TRBJ1-5	.	TRBV12-3/TRBV12-4	TGTGCCAGCAGCCCACAGGGGCAGCACGTAGTCCAGCATTTT	CASSPQGQHVVQHF
.	TRBJ2-5	few	TRBV4-3	TGCGCCAGCAGCCACCCCCCCAGGACACCCCTAGCTGAGCAGTACTTC	CASSHPPRTPLAEQYF
TRBD1	TRBJ1-5	.	TRBV29-1	TGCAGCGTGGGGACAGTTTCTAATCAGCCCCAGCATTTT	CSVGTVSNQPQHF
.	TRBJ2-3	few	TRBV6-5	TGTGCCAGCAGTTACTCTCACGTCCCGCAACTCACAGATACGCAGTATTTT	CASSYSHVPQLTDTQYF
TRBD1	TRBJ2-5	many	TRBV7-2	TGTGCCAGCAGCTTAGCGACAGGGGGGTTTGAGACCCAGTACTTC	CASSLATGGFETQYF
TRBD2	TRBJ2-4	many	TRBV20-1	TGCAGTGCTAGCCCTAGCGGGGGGTTCCTTCAGTACTTC	CSASPSGGFLQYF
.	TRBJ2-7	many	TRBV12-3/TRBV12-4	TGTGCCAGCAGTCCCCCGCGGGGCTCCCCCTCCTACGAGCAGTACTTC	CASSPPRGSPSYEQYF